The source of this T cell receptor beta chain is a study of Ad26.COV2.S vaccination and SARS-CoV-2 variants (dated by TCRdb to the early 2020s). In terms of the full investigation: Vaccine-arm donors were drawn from COV1001, a multicentre, randomized, double-blind, placebo-controlled phase I-IIa trial of Ad26.COV2.S in healthy adults. Sequencing of the TCRbeta repertoire served to evaluate the specificity and breadth of SARS-CoV-2-reactive T cell receptors following Ad26.COV2.S vaccination. Investigators remained blinded to trial group allocation during experiments and outcome assessment. Ad26.COV2.S was administered intramuscularly at a dose of 5x10^10 or 1x10^11 viral particles, either as one shot or as two shots given 56 days apart. The TCR-sequenced set comprised about 32 samples: around 20 Ad26.COV2.S vaccine recipients, 5 placebo recipients and 8 SARS-CoV-2 convalescent individuals. Participants in the trial were split at random into five groups of five each, receiving low-dose or high-dose Ad26.COV2.S once or twice, or else placebo on both occasions. Findings and caveats that apply to the study as a whole: Non-spike TCR breadth was comparable between vaccine and placebo recipients, consistent with the vaccine containing only spike. Substantial breadth of spike-specific CD8+ and CD4+ T cell responses was reported after vaccination. Comparing responses between vaccine doses or regimens was not something the study was powered to do. It was noted by the authors that total T cell responses may have been underestimated by the TCR breadth and depth analyses. Ad26.COV2.S recipients had higher spike-specific TCR breadth than placebo recipients (P = 0.0014).

TCRbeta CDR3 regions were sequenced with the immunoSEQ Assay. After extraction, genomic DNA underwent amplification by bias-controlled multiplex PCR, followed by high-throughput sequencing. The source study handled its data this way. To quantify the absolute abundance of each unique TCRbeta CDR3 region, sequences were collapsed and filtered. T cell fraction was estimated by normalizing TCRbeta template counts to usable DNA, which was measured by amplifying reference genes present in all nucleated cells. Repertoire TCRs were annotated as SARS-CoV-2-specific by exact matching of V gene, CDR3 amino acid sequence and J gene to a known reactive TCR set. The reference SARS-CoV-2 TCR set came from MIRA and was filtered for enrichment in COVID-19-positive ImmuneCODE repertoires, removing public or cross-reactive TCRs. Drawing on the MIRA antigens, annotated TCRs were analysed further at the level of specific ORF or position within ORF. Depth was the summed frequency of annotated unique rearrangements, while breadth was defined as annotated unique rearrangements over total unique productive rearrangements. TCR breadth was compared between groups using two-sided Wilcoxon rank-sum tests. In TCRdb, the immuneACCESS table is reduced to in-frame sequences with V and J assigned. These tables do not hold every clone; where another copy was compared, an unresolved V gene accounts for under half, and the others remain unexplained. That table is the source of V, J and clone size, and D and trimming were worked out from the DNA. For this sample the table gives roughly 350,000 clones, of which around 90% were detected only once. Around 6.4% of the sample rests with the top ten.

Trimming accounts for 6 bases at V and 6 bases at J, while the number of junction bases matched to no gene is 7. The CDR3 has 13 amino acids, counting the end cysteine and phenylalanine. Only CDR3 DNA remains: 39 bases, in frame from the first base. This specimen's treatment or condition label, per the study, means: roughly 20 received Ad26.COV2.S at low or high dose, single or two shots; about 5 received placebo; per-sample allocation not given. Repertoires of vaccine and placebo recipients were sequenced from samples collected on day 63 after the first injection. Between 29 July and 7 August 2020, Cohort 1b enrolled approximately 26 adults aged 18-55 years at one site in Boston, USA. Ad26.COV2.S consisted of a replication-incompetent adenovirus type 26 vector by which a prefusion-stabilized SARS-CoV-2 spike protein from the original Wuhan strain was expressed. Details on this clone: The antigen it binds to is not known. No clone much larger than this one lies a single base away; base qualities are absent.

Rearrangement joined TRBV12-3 or TRBV12-4 to TRBJ1-1; a stretch of 7 junction bases matches TRBD1. The material sequenced was peripheral blood, taken in a trial of Ad26.COV2.S vaccine versus placebo. This receptor was obtained from a person between 18 and 59 years old who received the Ad26.COV2.S COVID-19 vaccine or a placebo. The CDR3 region: CASSFRGTAEAFF. The DNA sequence follows: TGTGCCAGCAGCTTCAGGGGGACAGCTGAAGCTTTCTTT.